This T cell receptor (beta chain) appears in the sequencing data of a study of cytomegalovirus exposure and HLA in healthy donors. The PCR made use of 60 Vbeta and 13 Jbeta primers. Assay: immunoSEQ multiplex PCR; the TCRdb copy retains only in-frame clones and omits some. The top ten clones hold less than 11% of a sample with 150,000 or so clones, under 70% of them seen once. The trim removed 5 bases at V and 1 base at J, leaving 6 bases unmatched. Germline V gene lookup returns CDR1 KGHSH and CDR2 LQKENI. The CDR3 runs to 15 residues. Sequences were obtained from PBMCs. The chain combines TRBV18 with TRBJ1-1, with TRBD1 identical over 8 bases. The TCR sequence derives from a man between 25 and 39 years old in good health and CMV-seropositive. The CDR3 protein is CASSRYRGENTEAFF. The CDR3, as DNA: TGTGCCAGCTCAAGATACAGGGGGGAGAACACTGAAGCTTTCTTT.